What follows is one TCR beta chain and its context. The antigen is undetermined. The record originates from a study of T cells after yellow fever vaccination. J was trimmed by 8 bases and V by 4 bases; bases with no gene match: 14. The CDR3 totals 17 residues. CDR1 is LGHDT and CDR2 is YNNKEL in the germline V gene (reference sequence). Study-level findings and limits: Re-detected after boosting: most primary clones, around 97% of CD4 and roughly 88% of CD8.

Each CDR3 protein gets one entry after TCRdb re-called the 5' RACE reads with MiXCR. Of about 360,000 distinct CDR3 sequences in the sample, 6.2% are singletons; the top ten hold 15%. The clonotype originates from a man aged 25 to 45 who received the YFV17D yellow fever vaccine. Sequenced material: PBMCs, taken 5 days after the yellow fever booster vaccination. The chain couples TRBV3-1 to TRBJ2-1; 10 bases align to TRBD2. Written as DNA, the CDR3 is TGTGCCAGCAGCCGATCATCTAGCGGGGGAGGTCGGGATGAGCAGTTCTTC. Encoded protein: CASSRSSSGGGRDEQFF.